The 22 T cell receptor beta chains given below trace back to one sample, sequenced in a study of T cells expressing NK-cell markers. Reprocessing the 5' RACE reads, TCRdb reports a single entry for every CDR3 protein and omits DNA. This repertoire includes 550,000 to 600,000 distinct CDR3 sequences. The sequenced sample was blood T cells: a sorted CD56 or NKG2C T cell subset, CD4+ or CD8+ T cells, or bulk PBMC T cells (not recorded which). The receptors originated from a man aged 18-30 years in good health.

The rearrangement links TRBV5-5 to TRBJ2-3; the TCRdb D gene call, TRBD1, has no DNA to confirm it. The germline V gene has CDR1 SGHKS and CDR2 YYEKEE (reference sequence). The CDR3 runs to 16 residues. The CDR3 spells CASSFRYPAPTDTQYF.

J is TRBJ1-6 and V is TRBV6-1; TCRdb proposes TRBD1, but this gene call is untestable without DNA. The CDR3 runs to 14 residues. The V gene's germline CDR1 is MNHNS and CDR2 SASEGT. The CDR3 here is CASRGTGRNSPLHF.

CDR3 in amino acids: CSVVGGQASSYEQYF. This rearrangement joins TRBV29-1 to TRBJ2-7; no DNA is available, so the TRBD1 call from TCRdb remains unchecked. CDR1 is SQVTM and CDR2 is ANQGSEA in the germline V gene. This CDR3 is 15 amino acids long.

This chain joins TRBV6-2 or TRBV6-3 and TRBJ2-1; TCRdb outputs TRBD2, but without DNA this stays unchecked. The CDR3 totals 14 residues. Germline V lookup: CDR1 MNHEY, CDR2 SVGEGT. CDR3 residues: CASKNGLAYNEQFF.

J is TRBJ1-2 and V is TRBV5-1; TCRdb designates TRBD1, a call that cannot be tested without DNA. Germline-derived CDR1 and CDR2 are SGHRS and YFSETQ. This CDR3 has 12 amino acids. This CDR3 is CASSGTVAGYTF.

The V call is TRBV7-9, the J call TRBJ2-5; the TCRdb call, TRBD1, lacks DNA for checking. Germline CDR1 SEHNR, CDR2 FQNEAQ (reference sequence). CDR3 length equals 14 residues. Here the CDR3 reads CASSLASQGETQYF.

The gene calls are TRBV4-2 and TRBJ2-7; TCRdb designates TRBD1, a call that cannot be tested without DNA. The CDR3 has 18 residues. Germline-derived CDR1 and CDR2 are LGHNA and YNFKEQ. This CDR3 reads CASSQDGFPGQGAYEQYF.

The J gene is TRBJ2-7, the V gene TRBV12-3 or TRBV12-4; TCRdb's D gene call, TRBD1, goes unchecked for lack of DNA. The CDR3 has 16 residues. CDR3 sequence: CASSGGRLQGTYEQYF.

CDR3: CASRHDRYGYTF. The chain has TRBV4-2 and TRBJ1-2. Germline-derived CDR1 and CDR2 are LGHNA and YNFKEQ. This CDR3 is 12 amino acids long.

The chain couples TRBV9 to TRBJ2-5; the TCRdb D gene call, TRBD1, has no DNA to confirm it. This CDR3 region has 14 residues. Germline loops: CDR1 SGDLS, CDR2 YYNGEE. The CDR3 region is CASSVEGAGETQYF.

The rearrangement joins TRBV5-1 to TRBJ2-1. The CDR3 runs 16 residues. Germline V lookup: CDR1 SGHRS, CDR2 YFSETQ. The CDR3 here is CASSLSGRSANNEQFF.

J is TRBJ2-3 and V is TRBV9; TCRdb proposes TRBD2, but this gene call is untestable without DNA. Per the germline V gene, CDR1 is SGDLS and CDR2 is YYNGEE. The CDR3 totals 16 residues. The CDR3 sequence: CASSARHGRTTDTQYF.

This chain links TRBV29-1 with TRBJ2-1; there is no DNA to check the TCRdb D call of TRBD2. Per germline, CDR1 SQVTM and CDR2 ANQGSEA. This CDR3 has 17 residues. The CDR3 protein is CSVVGLAGESSYNEQFF.

V usage is TRBV12-3 or TRBV12-4 and J usage is TRBJ2-5; TCRdb proposes TRBD2, but this gene call is untestable without DNA. The CDR3 extends over 15 amino acids. The CDR3 reads CASIAGTSPIETQYF.

The chain combines TRBV21-1 with TRBJ1-2; TCRdb lists TRBD1, though no DNA is available to test this call. TRBV21-1 is termed a pseudogene. The CDR3 runs 17 residues. The CDR3: CASSTKATGRFNYGYTF.

The chain has TRBV29-1 and TRBJ2-7. The germline V gene encodes CDR1 SQVTM and CDR2 ANQGSEA. The CDR3 extends over 12 amino acids. The CDR3 sequence: CSVQQPSGEQYF.

The chain couples TRBV5-5 to TRBJ2-2; TCRdb lists TRBD2, though no DNA is available to test this call. The CDR3 consists of 17 residues. CDR1 and CDR2 from the germline V gene are SGHKS and YYEKEE (reference sequence). This chain's CDR3 is CASSLVPRAKDTGELFF.

J is TRBJ2-1 and V is TRBV28; TCRdb's D gene call, TRBD2, goes unchecked for lack of DNA. Germline CDR1 and CDR2: MDHEN and SYDVKM. This CDR3 is 15 amino acids long. The CDR3 spells CASSSPISRVNEQFF.

The chain carries TRBV5-1 and TRBJ1-4; with no DNA, the TCRdb D assignment of TRBD1 cannot be verified. CDR1 and CDR2 (germline): SGHRS, YFSETQ. The CDR3 runs to 14 residues. The CDR3: CASSSQGFNEKLFF.

The J gene is TRBJ2-1, the V gene TRBV29-1; TCRdb's D call of TRBD2 is untestable without DNA. CDR1 and CDR2 from the germline V gene are SQVTM and ANQGSEA. The CDR3 contains 11 residues. The CDR3: CSLGGRHEQFF.

The chain uses TRBV28 and TRBJ2-1; no DNA is available, so the TRBD2 call from TCRdb remains unchecked. Per the germline V gene, CDR1 is MDHEN and CDR2 is SYDVKM. The CDR3 is 13 residues long. This CDR3 reads CASSFQKRDEQFF.

The rearrangement links TRBV4-3 to TRBJ2-7; TCRdb's D call, TRBD2, is unchecked because there is no DNA. The CDR3 contains 16 residues. Germline assignment: CDR1 LGHNA and CDR2 YSLEER. CDR3 sequence: CASSPRHSGSSYEQYF.